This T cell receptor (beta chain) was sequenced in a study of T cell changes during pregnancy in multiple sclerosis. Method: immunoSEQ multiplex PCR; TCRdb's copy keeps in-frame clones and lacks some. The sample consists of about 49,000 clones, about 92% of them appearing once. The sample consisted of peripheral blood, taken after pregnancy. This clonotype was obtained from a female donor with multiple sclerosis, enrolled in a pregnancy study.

The CDR3 is CASSETSGGIETQYF. CDR3 nucleotide sequence: TGTGCCAGCAGTGAGACTAGCGGGGGTATCGAGACCCAGTACTTC. The rearrangement links TRBV6-4 to TRBJ2-5, with 12 bases fitting TRBD2. This CDR3 has 15 residues. V shed 3 bases, J shed 5 bases, and the junction held 4 bases outside the gene matches. Germline V gene data show CDR1 as MRHNA and CDR2 as SNTAGT.